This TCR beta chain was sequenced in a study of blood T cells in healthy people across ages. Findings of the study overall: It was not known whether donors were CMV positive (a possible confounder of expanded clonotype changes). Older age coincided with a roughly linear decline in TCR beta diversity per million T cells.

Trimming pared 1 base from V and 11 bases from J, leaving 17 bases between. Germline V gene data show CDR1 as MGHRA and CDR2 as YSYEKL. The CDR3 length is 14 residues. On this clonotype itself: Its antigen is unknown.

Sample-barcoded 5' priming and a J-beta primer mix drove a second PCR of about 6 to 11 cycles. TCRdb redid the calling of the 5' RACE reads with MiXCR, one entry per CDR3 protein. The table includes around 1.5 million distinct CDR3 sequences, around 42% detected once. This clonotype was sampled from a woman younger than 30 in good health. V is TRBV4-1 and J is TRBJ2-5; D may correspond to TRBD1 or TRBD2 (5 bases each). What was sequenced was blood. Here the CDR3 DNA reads TGCGCCAGCAGCCAAGGGGACCTAGGAAATGAGCAGTACTTC. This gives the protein CASSQGDLGNEQYF.